This T cell receptor (beta chain) was retrieved from a study of cytomegalovirus exposure and HLA in healthy donors. Findings and limits, study-wide: Apart from CMV serostatus, no immune exposure information was available. Looking again later, the authors saw that most CMV-associated TCR beta chains seemed HLA-restricted. Common viral pathogens (according to a later analysis) appeared linked to several of the most significant clusters.

This clone was found once. Its antigen is as yet unknown. PCR employed 60 Vbeta and 13 Jbeta primers. The protocol was immunoSEQ multiplex PCR, while the TCRdb copy is restricted to in-frame clones and leaves out a portion. Among approximately 200,000 clones listed, around four fifths were seen once. CDR1 is LNHDA and CDR2 is SQIVND in the germline V gene (reference sequence). The V and J ends lost 6 bases and 7 bases, in that order; junction bases with no gene match: 9. The CDR3 loop spans 15 amino acids. The material sequenced was PBMCs. The chain has TRBV19 and TRBJ1-4; 9 positions match TRBD1. The sequence derives from a woman aged 50 to 60 in good health and CMV-seropositive. The CDR3 spells CASSPRDRVFEKLFF. The CDR3 DNA reads TGTGCCAGTAGCCCTCGGGACAGGGTGTTTGAAAAACTGTTTTTT. The full variable domain, its missing parts supplied by reference TRBV19 and TRBJ1-4, is DGGITQSPKYLFRKEGQNVTLSCEQNLNHDAMYWYRQDPGQGLRLIYYSQIVNDFQKGDIAEGYSVSREKKESFPLTVTSAQKNPTAFYLCASSPRDRVFEKLFFGSGTQLSVL.